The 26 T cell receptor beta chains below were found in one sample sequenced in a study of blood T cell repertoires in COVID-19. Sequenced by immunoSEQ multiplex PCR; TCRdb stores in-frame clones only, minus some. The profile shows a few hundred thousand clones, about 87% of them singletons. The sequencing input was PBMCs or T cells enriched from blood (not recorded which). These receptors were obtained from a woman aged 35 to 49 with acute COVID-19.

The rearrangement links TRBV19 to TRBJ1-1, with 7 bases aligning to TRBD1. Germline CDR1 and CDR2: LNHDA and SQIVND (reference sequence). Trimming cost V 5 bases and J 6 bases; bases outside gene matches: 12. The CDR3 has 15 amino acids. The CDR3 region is CASSDGSGGRSEAFF. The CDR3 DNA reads TGTGCCAGTAGTGACGGTTCAGGGGGTAGGTCTGAAGCTTTCTTT. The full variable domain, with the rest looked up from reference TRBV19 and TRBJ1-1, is DGGITQSPKYLFRKEGQNVTLSCEQNLNHDAMYWYRQDPGQGLRLIYYSQIVNDFQKGDIAEGYSVSREKKESFPLTVTSAQKNPTAFYLCASSDGSGGRSEAFFGQGTRLTVV.

CDR3 nucleotide sequence: TGTGCCAGCAGCCAAGGGCTAGCGGGAGACGCCTACGAGCAGTACGTC. Translation: CASSQGLAGDAYEQYV. V usage is TRBV7-2 and J usage is TRBJ2-7, with 10 bases fitting TRBD2. The V gene's germline CDR1 is SGHTA and CDR2 FQGNSA. After removal of 5 bases from V and 2 bases from J, the junction contained 9 bases not matched to a gene. The CDR3 consists of 16 residues.

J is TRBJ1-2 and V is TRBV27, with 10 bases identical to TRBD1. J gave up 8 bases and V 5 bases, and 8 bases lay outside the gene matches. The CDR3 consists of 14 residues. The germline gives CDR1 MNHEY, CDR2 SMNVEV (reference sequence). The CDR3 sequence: CASSPDRGIVGYTF. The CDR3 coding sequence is TGTGCCAGCAGTCCGGACAGGGGGATAGTGGGCTACACCTTC.

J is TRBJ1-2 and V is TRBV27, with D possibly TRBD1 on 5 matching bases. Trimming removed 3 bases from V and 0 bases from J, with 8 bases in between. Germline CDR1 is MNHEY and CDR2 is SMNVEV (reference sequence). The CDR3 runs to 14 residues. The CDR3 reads CASSFTGANYGYTF. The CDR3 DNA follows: TGTGCCAGCAGTTTCACAGGAGCTAACTATGGCTACACCTTC.

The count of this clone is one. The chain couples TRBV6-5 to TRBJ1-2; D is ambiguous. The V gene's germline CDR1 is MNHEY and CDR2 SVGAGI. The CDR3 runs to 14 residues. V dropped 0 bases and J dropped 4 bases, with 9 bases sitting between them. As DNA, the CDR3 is TGTGCCAGCAGTTACTCGACACAGATCTATGGCTACACCTTC. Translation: CASSYSTQIYGYTF.

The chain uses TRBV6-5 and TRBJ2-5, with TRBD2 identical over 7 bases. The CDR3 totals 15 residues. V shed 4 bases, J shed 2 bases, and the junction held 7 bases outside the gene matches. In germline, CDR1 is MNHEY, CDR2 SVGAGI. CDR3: CASSSQSSGQETQYF. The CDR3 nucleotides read TGTGCCAGCAGTTCTCAGTCTAGCGGACAAGAGACCCAGTACTTC.

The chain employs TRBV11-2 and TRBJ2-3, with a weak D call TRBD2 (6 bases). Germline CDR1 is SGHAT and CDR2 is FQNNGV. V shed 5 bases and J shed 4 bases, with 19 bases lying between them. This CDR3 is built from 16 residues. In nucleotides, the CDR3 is TGTGCCAGCAGCCCTTCGGCACTAGCAGGGTCAGATACGCAGTATTTT. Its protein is CASSPSALAGSDTQYF.

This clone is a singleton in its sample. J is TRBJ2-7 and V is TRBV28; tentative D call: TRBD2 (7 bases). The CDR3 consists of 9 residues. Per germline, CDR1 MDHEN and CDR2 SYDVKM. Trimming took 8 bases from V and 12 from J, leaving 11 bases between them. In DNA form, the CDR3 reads TGTGCCAGCGCGGGGGCGCGGTACTTC. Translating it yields CASAGARYF.

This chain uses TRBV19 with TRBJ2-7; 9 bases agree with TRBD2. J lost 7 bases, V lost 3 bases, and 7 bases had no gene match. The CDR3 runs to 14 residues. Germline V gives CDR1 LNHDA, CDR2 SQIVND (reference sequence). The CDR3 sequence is CASSIRLAGREQYF. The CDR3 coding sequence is TGTGCCAGTAGTATTCGGCTAGCGGGGAGAGAGCAGTACTTC. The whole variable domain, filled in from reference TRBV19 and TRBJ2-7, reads DGGITQSPKYLFRKEGQNVTLSCEQNLNHDAMYWYRQDPGQGLRLIYYSQIVNDFQKGDIAEGYSVSREKKESFPLTVTSAQKNPTAFYLCASSIRLAGREQYFGPGTRLTVT.

CDR3 region: CASSQDTGGLFDTQYF. In nucleotides, the CDR3 is TGTGCCAGCAGCCAAGATACGGGAGGGCTATTTGATACGCAGTATTTT. The V gene is TRBV3-1 (or the pseudogene TRBV3-2), the J gene TRBJ2-3; 8 bases agree with TRBD2. CDR1 LGHDT and CDR2 YNNKEL come from the germline V gene (reference sequence). The J segment lost 6 bases and the V segment lost 0 bases, leaving 8 bases of the junction unmatched. This CDR3 is 16 amino acids long.

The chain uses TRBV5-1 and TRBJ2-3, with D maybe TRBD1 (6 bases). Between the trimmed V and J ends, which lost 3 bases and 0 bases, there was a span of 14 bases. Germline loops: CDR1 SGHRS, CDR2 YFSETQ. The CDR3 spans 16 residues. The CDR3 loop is CASSWGTSASTDTQYF. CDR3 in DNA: TGCGCCAGCAGCTGGGGGACATCCGCTAGCACAGATACGCAGTATTTT.

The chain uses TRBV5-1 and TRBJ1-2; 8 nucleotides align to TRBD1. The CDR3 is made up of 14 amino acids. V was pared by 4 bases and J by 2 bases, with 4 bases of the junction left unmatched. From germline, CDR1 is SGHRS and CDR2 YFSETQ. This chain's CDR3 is CASSPGQENYGYTF. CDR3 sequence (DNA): TGCGCCAGCAGCCCGGGACAGGAGAACTATGGCTACACCTTC.

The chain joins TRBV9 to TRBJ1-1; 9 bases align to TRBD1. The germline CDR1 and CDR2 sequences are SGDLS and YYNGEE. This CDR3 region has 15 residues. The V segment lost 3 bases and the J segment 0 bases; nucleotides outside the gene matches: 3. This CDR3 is CASSAWTGVNTEAFF. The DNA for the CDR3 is TGTGCCAGCAGCGCTTGGACAGGGGTGAACACTGAAGCTTTCTTT.

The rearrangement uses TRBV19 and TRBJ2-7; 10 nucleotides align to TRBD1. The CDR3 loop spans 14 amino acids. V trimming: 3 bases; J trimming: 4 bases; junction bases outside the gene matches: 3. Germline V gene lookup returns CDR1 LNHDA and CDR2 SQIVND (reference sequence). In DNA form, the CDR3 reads TGTGCCAGTAGTATTATGGGACAGGGGTACGAGCAGTACTTC. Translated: CASSIMGQGYEQYF.

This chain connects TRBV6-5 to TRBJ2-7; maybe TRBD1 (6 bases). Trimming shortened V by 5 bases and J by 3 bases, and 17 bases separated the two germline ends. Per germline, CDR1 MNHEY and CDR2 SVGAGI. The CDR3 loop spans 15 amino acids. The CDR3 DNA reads TGTGCCAGCAGTAGGGAGCAGGGGTTACTCTACGAGCAGTACTTC. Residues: CASSREQGLLYEQYF.

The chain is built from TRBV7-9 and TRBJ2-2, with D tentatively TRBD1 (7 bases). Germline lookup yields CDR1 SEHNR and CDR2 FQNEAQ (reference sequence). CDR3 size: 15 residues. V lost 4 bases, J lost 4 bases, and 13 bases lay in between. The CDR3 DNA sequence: TGTGCCAGCAGCTCCCAGGGGGGTTCCACCGGGGAGCTGTTTTTT. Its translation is CASSSQGGSTGELFF.

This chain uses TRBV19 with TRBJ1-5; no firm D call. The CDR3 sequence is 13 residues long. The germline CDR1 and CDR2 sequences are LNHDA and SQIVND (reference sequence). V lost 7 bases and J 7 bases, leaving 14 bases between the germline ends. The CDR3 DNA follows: TGTGCCAGTAAGATGGGAGGAGGACAGCCCCAGCATTTT. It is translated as CASKMGGGQPQHF.

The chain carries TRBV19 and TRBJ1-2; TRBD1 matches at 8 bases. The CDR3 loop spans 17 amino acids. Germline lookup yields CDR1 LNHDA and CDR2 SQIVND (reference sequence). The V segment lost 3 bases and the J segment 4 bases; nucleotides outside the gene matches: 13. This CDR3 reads CASSIGWTGPDGYGYTF. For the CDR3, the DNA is TGTGCCAGTAGTATTGGGTGGACAGGGCCCGACGGCTATGGCTACACCTTC.

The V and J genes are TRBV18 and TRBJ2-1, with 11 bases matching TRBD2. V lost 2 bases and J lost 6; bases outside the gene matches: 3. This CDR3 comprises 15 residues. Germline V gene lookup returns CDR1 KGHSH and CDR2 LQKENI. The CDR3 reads CASSPTTSGSNEQFF. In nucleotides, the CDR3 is TGTGCCAGCTCACCAACTACTAGCGGGAGCAATGAGCAGTTCTTC. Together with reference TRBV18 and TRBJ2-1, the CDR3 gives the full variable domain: NAGVMQNPRHLVRRRGQEARLRCSPMKGHSHVYWYRQLPEEGLKFMVYLQKENIIDESGMPKERFSAEFPKEGPSILRIQQVVRGDSAAYFCASSPTTSGSNEQFFGPGTRLTVL.

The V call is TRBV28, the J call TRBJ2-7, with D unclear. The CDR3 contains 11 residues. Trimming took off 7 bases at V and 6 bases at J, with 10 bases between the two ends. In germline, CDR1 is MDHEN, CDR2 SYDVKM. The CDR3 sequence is CASNVGAEQYF. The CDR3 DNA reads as TGTGCCAGCAACGTCGGAGCCGAGCAGTACTTC. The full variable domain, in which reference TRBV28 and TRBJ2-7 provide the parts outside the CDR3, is DVKVTQSSRYLVKRTGEKVFLECVQDMDHENMFWYRQDPGLGLRLIYFSYDVKMKEKGDIPEGYSVSREKKERFSLILESASTNQTSMYLCASNVGAEQYFGPGTRLTVT.

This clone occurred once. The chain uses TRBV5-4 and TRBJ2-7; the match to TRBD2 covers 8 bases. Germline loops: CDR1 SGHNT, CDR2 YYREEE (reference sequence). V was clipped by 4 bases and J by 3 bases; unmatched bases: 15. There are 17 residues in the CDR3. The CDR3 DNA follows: TGTGCCAGCAGCCAGTCCTCGAGGGGCGGGAGGAGCTACGAGCAGTACTTC. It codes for CASSQSSRGGRSYEQYF.

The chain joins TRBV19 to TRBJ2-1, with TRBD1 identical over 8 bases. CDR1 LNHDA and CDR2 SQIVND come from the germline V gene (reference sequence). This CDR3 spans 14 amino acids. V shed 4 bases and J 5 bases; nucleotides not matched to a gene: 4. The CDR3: CASSTGQAHNEQFF. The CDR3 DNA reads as TGTGCCAGTAGTACGGGACAGGCACACAATGAGCAGTTCTTC.

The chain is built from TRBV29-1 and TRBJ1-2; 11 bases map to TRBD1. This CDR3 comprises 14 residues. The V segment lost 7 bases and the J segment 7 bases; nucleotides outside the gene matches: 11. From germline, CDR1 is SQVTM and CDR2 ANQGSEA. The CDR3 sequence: CSGGGGQGVGGYTF. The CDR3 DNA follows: TGCAGCGGCGGCGGGGGACAGGGGGTCGGTGGCTACACCTTC.

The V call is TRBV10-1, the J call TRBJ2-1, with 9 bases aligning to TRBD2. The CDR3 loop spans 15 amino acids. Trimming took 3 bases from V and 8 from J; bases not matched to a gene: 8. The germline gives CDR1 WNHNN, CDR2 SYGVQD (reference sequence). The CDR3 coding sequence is TGCGCCAGCAGTGACCCTGCGGGAGGGCCCGATGAGCAGTTCTTC. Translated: CASSDPAGGPDEQFF.

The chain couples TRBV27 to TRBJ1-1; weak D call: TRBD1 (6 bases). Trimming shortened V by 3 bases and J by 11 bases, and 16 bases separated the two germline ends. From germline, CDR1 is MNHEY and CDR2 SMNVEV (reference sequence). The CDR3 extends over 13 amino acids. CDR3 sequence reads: CASSLGRGLLAFF. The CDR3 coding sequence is TGTGCCAGCAGTTTGGGGAGGGGGTTACTCGCTTTCTTT.

CDR3 DNA sequence: TGCGCCAGCAGCTTCGGACTAGCGGGAGGTTGGAATGAGCAGTTCTTC. Residues: CASSFGLAGGWNEQFF. V is TRBV5-1 and J is TRBJ2-1, with 14 bases identical to TRBD2. The J segment lost 7 bases and the V segment lost 2 bases, leaving 5 bases of the junction unmatched. CDR1 and CDR2 (germline): SGHRS, YFSETQ. This CDR3 contains 16 residues. Combining the CDR3 with reference TRBV5-1 and TRBJ2-1 gives the whole variable domain KAGVTQTPRYLIKTRGQQVTLSCSPISGHRSVSWYQQTPGQGLQFLFEYFSETQRNKGNFPGRFSGRQFSNSRSEMNVSTLELGDSALYLCASSFGLAGGWNEQFFGPGTRLTVL.